The clone carrying this T cell receptor beta chain was found a few times. This sample is drawn from a study of T-cell memory formation after mild COVID-19. The CDR3 has 15 amino acids. The V gene's germline CDR1 is LNHDA and CDR2 SQIVND (reference sequence). V lost 7 bases and J lost 2, with 17 bases in between. TCRdb used MiXCR to reprocess the 5' RACE reads, holding one entry per CDR3 protein. The sample includes hundreds of thousands of distinct CDR3 sequences, 15% seen only once; the top ten take under 2.5%. The sample consisted of PBMCs or a T cell subset sorted from them (not recorded which). This chain connects TRBV19 to TRBJ2-5, with D possibly called TRBD1 or TRBD2 (5 bases each). This clonotype was sampled from an adult woman who had mild COVID-19 (a few samples of this study predate the infection). Cell type and time point are not known. This CDR3 is CASNHLGRPQETQYF. The CDR3, as DNA: TGTGCCAGTAATCATTTGGGACGCCCTCAAGAGACCCAGTACTTC.